This T cell receptor beta chain was found in a study of cytomegalovirus exposure and HLA in healthy donors. Whole-study context: The same platform used for the approximately 700 first-cohort repertoires was also used for the approximately 120 validation repertoires, as a later analysis reported.

Assay: immunoSEQ multiplex PCR; the TCRdb copy retains only in-frame clones and omits some. The sample holds about 120,000 clones; about 83% are singletons and the top ten take approximately 2%. V trimming: 8 bases; J trimming: 6 bases; junction bases outside the gene matches: 13. The CDR3 is 14 amino acids. Per the germline V gene, CDR1 is SNHLY and CDR2 is FYNNEI. Findings and limits, study-wide: Associated with cytomegalovirus, according to the listing, were 150 to 200 TCR beta chains. With high specificity and sensitivity, the classifier reportedly diagnosed cytomegalovirus status.

Of note for this clone: What it recognizes is unknown.

Specimen: PBMCs. The V call is TRBV2, the J call TRBJ2-7, with 7 bases fitting TRBD1. The receptor comes from a young woman in good health and CMV-seronegative. The CDR3 nucleotides are TGTGCCAGCCATTCCCTAAGGGGGCAATTCGAGCAGTACTTC. Translation: CASHSLRGQFEQYF.